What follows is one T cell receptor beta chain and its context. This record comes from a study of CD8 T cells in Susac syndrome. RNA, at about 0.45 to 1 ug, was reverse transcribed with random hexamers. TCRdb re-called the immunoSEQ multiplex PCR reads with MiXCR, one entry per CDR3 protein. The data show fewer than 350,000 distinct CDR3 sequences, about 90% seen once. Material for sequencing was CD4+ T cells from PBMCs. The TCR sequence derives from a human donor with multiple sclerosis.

CDR3 bases: TGTGCCTCCAAGGTTACCGGTCGGCAGAGAAACTATGGCTACACCTTC. Its translation: CASKVTGRQRNYGYTF. V and J are TRBV19 and TRBJ1-2; D gene ambiguous. The V end was cut by 11 bases, the J end by 2 bases, with 24 bases between. CDR1 and CDR2 from the germline V gene are LNHDA and SQIVND (reference sequence). The CDR3 is made up of 16 amino acids.